Listed here is a single T cell receptor beta chain. What it binds is not known. The data belong to a study of shared clonotypes between healthy human individuals. Notes on the study in general: Researchers found naive subsets generally carried larger estimated richness than memory subsets.

Profiling relied on immunoSEQ multiplex PCR, and the TCRdb table lists in-frame clones only, not all of them. The table records about 2.2 million clones, about 93% of them present only once. Positively selected for CCR7, the CD45RO-negative cells used as naive CD8 cells excluded terminally differentiated effector memory CD45RA+ cells. This TCR came from a man in his late teens or twenties in good health. Some clones in this sample may be carry-over from other donors' samples. The sequenced sample was naive CD8+ T cells from PBMCs.

DNA of the CDR3: TGTGCCAGTAGTAGCCTGACAGGGGACACTGAAGCTTTCTTT. Translation gives CASSSLTGDTEAFF. The chain is built from TRBV19 and TRBJ1-1; 8 nucleotides line up with TRBD1. Trimming at V came to 4 bases and at J to 3 bases, leaving 4 bases not matched to a gene. The germline CDR1 and CDR2 sequences are LNHDA and SQIVND (reference sequence). This CDR3 has 14 amino acids.